This TCR beta chain was recorded in a study of control samples from healthy donors and cancer patients. V was pared by 11 bases and J by 1 base, with 16 bases between. The CDR3 runs to 14 residues. Germline V CDR1 and CDR2: SNHLY, FYNNEI. Assay: immunoSEQ multiplex PCR; the TCRdb copy retains only in-frame clones and omits some. The table lists about 98,000 clones, over 60% of them singletons. This chain links TRBV2 with TRBJ2-3, with a possible D match to TRBD2 (6 bases). The TCR sequence derives from a woman younger than 45 in good health. Sequencing was performed on blood. CDR3 residues: CAGTRGRGTDTQYF. The DNA of the CDR3 is TGTGCCGGAACGCGGGGCAGGGGCACAGATACGCAGTATTTT.